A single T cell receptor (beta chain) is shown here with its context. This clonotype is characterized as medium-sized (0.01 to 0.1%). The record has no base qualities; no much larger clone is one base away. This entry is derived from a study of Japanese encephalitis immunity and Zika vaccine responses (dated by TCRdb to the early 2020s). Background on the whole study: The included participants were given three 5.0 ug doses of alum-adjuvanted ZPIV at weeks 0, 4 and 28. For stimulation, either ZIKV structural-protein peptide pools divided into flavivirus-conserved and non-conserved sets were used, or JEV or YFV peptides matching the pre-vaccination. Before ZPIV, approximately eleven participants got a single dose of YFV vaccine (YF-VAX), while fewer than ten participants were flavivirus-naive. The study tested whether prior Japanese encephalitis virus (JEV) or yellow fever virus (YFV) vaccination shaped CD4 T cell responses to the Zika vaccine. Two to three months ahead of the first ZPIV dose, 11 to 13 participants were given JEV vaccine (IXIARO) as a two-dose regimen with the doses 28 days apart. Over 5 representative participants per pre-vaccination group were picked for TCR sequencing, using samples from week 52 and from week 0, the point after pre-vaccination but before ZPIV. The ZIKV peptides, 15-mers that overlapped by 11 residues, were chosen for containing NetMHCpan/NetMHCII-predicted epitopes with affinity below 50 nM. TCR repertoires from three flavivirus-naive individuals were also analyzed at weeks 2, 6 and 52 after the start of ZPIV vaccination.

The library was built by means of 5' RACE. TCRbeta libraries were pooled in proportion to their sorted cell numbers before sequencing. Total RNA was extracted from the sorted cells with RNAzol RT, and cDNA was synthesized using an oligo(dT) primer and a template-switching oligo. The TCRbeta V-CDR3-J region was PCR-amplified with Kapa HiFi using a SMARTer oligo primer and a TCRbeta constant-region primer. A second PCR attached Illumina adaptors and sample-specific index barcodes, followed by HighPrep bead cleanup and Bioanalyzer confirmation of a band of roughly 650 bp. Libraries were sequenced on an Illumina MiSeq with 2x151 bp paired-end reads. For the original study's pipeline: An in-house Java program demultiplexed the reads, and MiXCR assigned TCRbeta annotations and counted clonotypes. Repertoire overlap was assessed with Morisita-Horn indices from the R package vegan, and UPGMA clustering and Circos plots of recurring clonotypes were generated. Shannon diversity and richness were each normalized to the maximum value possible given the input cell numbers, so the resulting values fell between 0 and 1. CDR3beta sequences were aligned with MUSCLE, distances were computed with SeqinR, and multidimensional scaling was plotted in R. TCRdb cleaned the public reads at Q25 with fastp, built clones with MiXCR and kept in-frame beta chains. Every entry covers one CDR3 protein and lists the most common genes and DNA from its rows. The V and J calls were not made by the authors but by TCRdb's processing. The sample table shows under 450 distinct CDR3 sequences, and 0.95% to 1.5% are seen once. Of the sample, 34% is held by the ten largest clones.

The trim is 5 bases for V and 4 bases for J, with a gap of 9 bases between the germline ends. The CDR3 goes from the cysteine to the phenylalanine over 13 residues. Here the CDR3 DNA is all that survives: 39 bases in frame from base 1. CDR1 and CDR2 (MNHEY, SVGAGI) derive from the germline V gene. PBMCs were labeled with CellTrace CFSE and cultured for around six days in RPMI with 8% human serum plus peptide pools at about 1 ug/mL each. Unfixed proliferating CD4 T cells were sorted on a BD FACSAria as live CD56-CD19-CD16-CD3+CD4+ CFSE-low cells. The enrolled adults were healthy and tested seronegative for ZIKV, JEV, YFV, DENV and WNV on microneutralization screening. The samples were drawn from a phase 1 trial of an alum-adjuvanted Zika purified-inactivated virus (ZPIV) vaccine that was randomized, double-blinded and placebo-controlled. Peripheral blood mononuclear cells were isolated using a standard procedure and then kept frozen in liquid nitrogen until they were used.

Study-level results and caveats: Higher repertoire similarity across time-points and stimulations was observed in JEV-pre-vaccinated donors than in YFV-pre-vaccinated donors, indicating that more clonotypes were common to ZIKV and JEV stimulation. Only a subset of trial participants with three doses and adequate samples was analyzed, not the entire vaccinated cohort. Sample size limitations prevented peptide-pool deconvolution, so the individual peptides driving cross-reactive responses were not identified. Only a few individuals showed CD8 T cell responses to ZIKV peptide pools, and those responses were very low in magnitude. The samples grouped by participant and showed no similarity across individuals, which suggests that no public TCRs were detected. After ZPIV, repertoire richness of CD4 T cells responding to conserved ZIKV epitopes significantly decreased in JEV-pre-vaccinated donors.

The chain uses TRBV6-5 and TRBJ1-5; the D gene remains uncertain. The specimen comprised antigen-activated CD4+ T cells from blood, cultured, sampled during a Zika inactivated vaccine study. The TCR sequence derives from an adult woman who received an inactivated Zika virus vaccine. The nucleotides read TGTGCCAGCAGTGGGTCGGGTAATCAGCCCCAGCATTTT. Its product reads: CASSGSGNQPQHF.